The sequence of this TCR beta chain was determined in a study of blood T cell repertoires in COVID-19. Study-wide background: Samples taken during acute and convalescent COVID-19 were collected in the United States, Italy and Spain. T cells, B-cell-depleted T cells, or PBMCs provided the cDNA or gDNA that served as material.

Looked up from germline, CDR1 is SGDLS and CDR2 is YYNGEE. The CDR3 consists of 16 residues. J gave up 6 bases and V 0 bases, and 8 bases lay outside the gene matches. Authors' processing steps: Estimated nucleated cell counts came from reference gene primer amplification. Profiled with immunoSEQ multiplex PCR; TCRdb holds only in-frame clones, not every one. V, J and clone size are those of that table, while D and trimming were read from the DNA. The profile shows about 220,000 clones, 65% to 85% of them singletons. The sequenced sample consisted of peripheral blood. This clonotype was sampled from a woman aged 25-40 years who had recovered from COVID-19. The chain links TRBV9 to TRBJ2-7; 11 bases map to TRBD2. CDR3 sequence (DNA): TGTGCCAGCAGCGTAGGGGCTAGCGGGAGGCAAGTCGAGCAGTACTTC. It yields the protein CASSVGASGRQVEQYF.